The 23 T cell receptor beta chains listed next were all sequenced from one sample in a study of blood T cell repertoires in COVID-19 (dated by TCRdb to the early 2020s). Library generation was performed with the immunoSEQ multiplex PCR assay. In TCRdb, the immuneACCESS table is reduced to in-frame sequences with V and J assigned. These tables do not hold every clone; where another copy was compared, an unresolved V gene accounts for under half, and the others remain unexplained. For this sample there are 250,000 to 350,000 clones; more than 75% appear just once. Of the sample, approximately 2% is held by the ten largest clones. Sample: PBMCs or T cells enriched from blood (not recorded which). Source of these receptors: a woman aged 55-69 years in a cohort exposed to, infected with or recovered from COVID-19 (not recorded which).

The chain has TRBV7-3 and TRBJ2-1; 10 bases match TRBD2. The CDR3 length is 16 residues. The junction had 9 bases not matched to a gene; V was cut back by 6 bases and J by 4 bases. CDR1 and CDR2 from the germline V gene are SGHTA and FQGTGA. The CDR3 reads CASSPRTSGLYNEQFF. The CDR3, as DNA: TGTGCCAGCAGTCCTCGGACTAGCGGACTTTACAATGAGCAGTTCTTC.

This chain joins TRBV6-5 and TRBJ1-5; TRBD1 matches at 7 bases. Per germline, CDR1 MNHEY and CDR2 SVGAGI. This CDR3 is built from 15 residues. Trimming at V came to 6 bases and at J to 5 bases, leaving 10 bases not matched to a gene. The CDR3 DNA reads TGTGCCAGCAGATCCAGGGGGTCTCGCGATCAGCCCCAGCATTTT. Amino acids: CASRSRGSRDQPQHF.

This chain uses TRBV18 with TRBJ1-1; weak D call: TRBD1 (5 bases). CDR3 length: 11 residues. Deletions cut 1 base from V and 10 bases from J, with 7 bases between. Germline assignment: CDR1 KGHSH and CDR2 LQKENI. The CDR3 loop reads CASSPQGRAFF. CDR3 DNA sequence: TGTGCCAGCTCACCACAGGGGCGAGCTTTCTTT.

The chain has TRBV14 and TRBJ2-1; no reliable D call. V was shortened by 4 bases and J by 9 bases, with 13 bases between the two germline ends. CDR1 is SGHDN, CDR2 FVKESK, per germline. The CDR3 extends over 13 amino acids. In nucleotides, the CDR3 is TGTGCCAGCAGCCCCTGGCTAGTTGGTGAGCAGTTCTTC. Amino acid sequence: CASSPWLVGEQFF.

The chain couples TRBV19 to TRBJ2-3; 8 bases match TRBD2. Germline V CDR1 and CDR2: LNHDA, SQIVND (reference sequence). V shed 2 bases and J 1 base; nucleotides not matched to a gene: 5. The CDR3 extends over 16 amino acids. The CDR3: CASSIRSGRGTDTQYF. In DNA, the CDR3 is TGTGCCAGTAGTATAAGGAGCGGGAGAGGCACAGATACGCAGTATTTT.

The V gene is TRBV28, the J gene TRBJ2-7, with TRBD1 identical over 9 bases. Germline V gene sequence: CDR1 MDHEN, CDR2 SYDVKM. The V segment lost 2 bases and the J segment 5 bases; nucleotides outside the gene matches: 4. The CDR3 length is 14 residues. As DNA, the CDR3 is TGTGCCAGCAGTTTAGAACAGGGGGCCAACGAGCAGTACTTC. It translates to CASSLEQGANEQYF. Combining the CDR3 with reference TRBV28 and TRBJ2-7 gives the whole variable domain DVKVTQSSRYLVKRTGEKVFLECVQDMDHENMFWYRQDPGLGLRLIYFSYDVKMKEKGDIPEGYSVSREKKERFSLILESASTNQTSMYLCASSLEQGANEQYFGPGTRLTVT.

The chain combines TRBV13 with TRBJ1-2, with TRBD1 matching over 7 bases. Per the germline V gene, CDR1 is PRHDT and CDR2 is FYEKMQ (reference sequence). The CDR3 is made up of 14 amino acids. V was pared by 1 base and J by 3 bases, with 2 bases of the junction left unmatched. The CDR3 protein is CASSLDRGDYGYTF. CDR3 coding DNA: TGTGCCAGCAGCTTAGACAGGGGTGACTATGGCTACACCTTC.

The chain joins TRBV24-1 to TRBJ2-5; 7 bases fit TRBD2. The junction had 8 bases not matched to a gene; V was cut back by 3 bases and J by 5 bases. CDR3 length equals 15 residues. In germline, CDR1 is KGHDR, CDR2 SFDVKD. CDR3 nucleotide sequence: TGTGCCACCAGTGATCCCCGAGGGGAGGGTGAGACCCAGTACTTC. Protein: CATSDPRGEGETQYF.

This chain links TRBV7-8 with TRBJ2-7, with TRBD2 identical over 7 bases. Trimming at V came to 2 bases and at J to 7 bases, leaving 5 bases not matched to a gene. This CDR3 contains 13 residues. The germline V gene encodes CDR1 SGHVS and CDR2 FQNEAQ. CDR3 in amino acids: CASSLSAGEEQYF. The CDR3 nucleotides are TGTGCCAGCAGCTTATCGGCGGGAGAAGAGCAGTACTTC.

The chain has TRBV3-1 (or the pseudogene TRBV3-2) and TRBJ1-2; TRBD1 matches 11 bases. J lost 6 bases, V lost 5 bases, and 5 bases had no gene match. CDR3 length: 14 amino acids. CDR1 is LGHDT and CDR2 is YNNKEL in the germline V gene (reference sequence). CDR3 DNA sequence: TGTGCCAGCAGCAGCTGGGACAGGGGGGATGGCTACACCTTC. Translated, it gives CASSSWDRGDGYTF.

The chain employs TRBV20-1 and TRBJ2-7; 12 nucleotides match TRBD2. Per germline, CDR1 DFQATT and CDR2 SNEGSKA (reference sequence). This CDR3 is built from 16 residues. V lost 3 bases, J lost 5 bases, and 11 bases stayed unmatched. The CDR3 loop is CSASRAGTSGPHEQYF. As DNA, the CDR3 is TGCAGTGCTAGTAGGGCGGGGACTAGCGGGCCACACGAGCAGTACTTC.

This chain joins TRBV5-1 and TRBJ2-7, with TRBD1 matching over 10 bases. The CDR3 totals 16 residues. Germline V gene lookup returns CDR1 SGHRS and CDR2 YFSETQ. Trimming removed 4 bases from V and 1 base from J; junction bases left unmatched: 8. CDR3 DNA sequence: TGCGCCAGCAGCCCGCAGACAGGGGGCGTTTCCTACGAGCAGTACTTC. This sequence encodes CASSPQTGGVSYEQYF.

The chain uses TRBV5-1 and TRBJ2-1; TRBD2 aligns across 8 bases. The V gene's germline CDR1 is SGHRS and CDR2 YFSETQ. The CDR3 covers 14 residues. J was trimmed by 14 bases and V by 0 bases; bases with no gene match: 10. The CDR3 DNA reads TGCGCCAGCAGCTTGGGTCTAGCGGGCCATGGGGAGTTCTTC. This sequence encodes CASSLGLAGHGEFF.

Worth noting for this clone: The same CDR3 is also encoded by other DNA sequences in this sample. The chain employs TRBV19 and TRBJ2-3, with TRBD2 matching 7 bases. In germline, CDR1 is LNHDA, CDR2 SQIVND (reference sequence). This CDR3 is 16 amino acids long. The J segment lost 0 bases and the V segment lost 5 bases, leaving 8 bases of the junction unmatched. The CDR3 loop reads CASSPRAGSSTDTQYF. CDR3 in DNA: TGTGCCAGTAGTCCTAGAGCGGGGTCTAGCACAGATACGCAGTATTTT.

V and J are TRBV6-5 and TRBJ2-7; 10 positions agree with TRBD2. Germline CDR1 MNHEY, CDR2 SVGAGI. This CDR3 comprises 15 residues. V was clipped by 6 bases and J by 4 bases; unmatched bases: 9. As DNA, the CDR3 is TGTGCCAGCAGGGATGCCGCTAGCGGGGGTTACGAGCAGTACTTC. Translation gives CASRDAASGGYEQYF.

This CDR3 reads CASSHRSLDSTEAFF. The CDR3 bases are TGCGCCAGCAGCCATAGAAGCTTGGACAGCACTGAAGCTTTCTTT. The gene calls are TRBV4-1 and TRBJ1-1; perhaps TRBD1 as D (6 bases). V was pared by 3 bases and J by 4 bases, with 15 bases between. The germline gives CDR1 MGHRA, CDR2 YSYEKL. There are 15 residues in the CDR3.

CDR3 in amino acids: CASSFSTNYGYTF. DNA of the CDR3: TGTGCCAGCAGCTTTTCTACTAACTATGGCTACACCTTC. V usage is TRBV7-8 and J usage is TRBJ1-2; D gene uncertain. The germline CDR1 and CDR2 sequences are SGHVS and FQNEAQ. The V end was cut by 3 bases, the J end by 0 bases, with 5 bases between. This CDR3 comprises 13 residues.

This chain links TRBV6-4 with TRBJ2-1; TRBD2 is a possible D gene (6 bases). V was trimmed by 3 bases and J by 6 bases, leaving 12 bases between them. Germline values: CDR1 MRHNA, CDR2 SNTAGT. The CDR3 contains 14 residues. CDR3 amino acids: CASSEELAGNEQFF. The CDR3 region has the DNA TGTGCCAGCAGTGAGGAACTAGCTGGCAATGAGCAGTTCTTC.

In this sample, this clone turned up once. V is TRBV7-8 and J is TRBJ2-7; D call uncertain. V lost 1 base, J lost 0 bases, and 13 bases lay in between. Germline lookup yields CDR1 SGHVS and CDR2 FQNEAQ. The CDR3 loop spans 16 amino acids. CDR3 sequence reads: CASSLGEDPRSYEQYF. CDR3 bases: TGTGCCAGCAGCTTAGGCGAGGATCCCCGCTCCTACGAGCAGTACTTC.

For the CDR3, the DNA is TGTGCCAGCAGCTCCTACAGGGATACTGAAGCTTTCTTT. This gives the protein CASSSYRDTEAFF. This sequence joins TRBV6-5 and TRBJ1-1; D perhaps matches TRBD1 (6 bases). The ends were cut back, 6 bases at V and 5 bases at J, with 13 bases in the middle. This CDR3 contains 13 residues. Germline V gene data show CDR1 as MNHEY and CDR2 as SVGAGI.

This chain connects TRBV12-3 or TRBV12-4 to TRBJ2-7; 7 bases fit TRBD1. The V and J ends lost 7 bases and 3 bases, in that order; junction bases with no gene match: 3. The CDR3 is made up of 12 amino acids. CDR3 sequence reads: CASTRTGYEQYF. CDR3 sequence (DNA): TGTGCCAGCACCCGGACAGGCTACGAGCAGTACTTC.

This CDR3 is CASSTAGSANYGYTF. CDR3 in DNA: TGTGCCAGTAGTACCGCAGGCTCAGCTAACTATGGCTACACCTTC. V and J are TRBV19 and TRBJ1-2, with unresolved D. Trimming removed 4 bases from V and 0 bases from J, with 12 bases in between. The germline gives CDR1 LNHDA, CDR2 SQIVND (reference sequence). This CDR3 is built from 15 residues. Drawing the rest from reference TRBV19 and TRBJ1-2, the complete variable domain is DGGITQSPKYLFRKEGQNVTLSCEQNLNHDAMYWYRQDPGQGLRLIYYSQIVNDFQKGDIAEGYSVSREKKESFPLTVTSAQKNPTAFYLCASSTAGSANYGYTFGSGTRLTVV.

V usage is TRBV5-1 and J usage is TRBJ1-3, with 8 positions matching TRBD1. Germline-derived CDR1 and CDR2 are SGHRS and YFSETQ. V gave up 4 bases and J gave up 2 bases; unmatched junction bases: 5. The CDR3 loop spans 15 amino acids. Here the CDR3 DNA reads TGCGCCAGCAGCGTGGACAGGGCGCCTGGAAACACCATATATTTT. It codes for CASSVDRAPGNTIYF.